Below, 21 T cell receptor beta chains from the same sample are listed, as sequenced in a study of cytomegalovirus exposure and HLA in healthy donors. The study ran its PCR with 60 Vbeta and 13 Jbeta primers. Sequenced by immunoSEQ multiplex PCR; TCRdb stores in-frame clones only, minus some. The repertoire holds some 100,000 clones, with over 70% as singletons. The sequencing sample was made of PBMCs. The receptor set was obtained from a girl aged 2-10 years in good health and CMV-seropositive.

The chain recombines TRBV27 with TRBJ2-3, with unresolved D. The CDR3 is 12 amino acids. Germline V lookup: CDR1 MNHEY, CDR2 SMNVEV (reference sequence). V was cut by 4 bases and J by 5 bases, with 7 bases left in between. CDR3 region: CASSSRLDTQYF. The CDR3 DNA sequence: TGTGCCAGCAGTTCCCGACTAGATACGCAGTATTTT.

The V call is TRBV9, the J call TRBJ2-5; no clear D. The J call may be mistaken, given a closer DNA end match to TRBJ2-7. The CDR3 contains 13 residues. From germline, CDR1 is SGDLS and CDR2 YYNGEE. This chain's CDR3 is CASSVTTGYEQYF. CDR3 sequence (DNA): TGTGCCAGCAGCGTAACTACTGGCTACGAGCAGTACTTC.

This rearrangement joins TRBV28 to TRBJ1-1; weak D call: TRBD1 (6 bases). CDR1 and CDR2 from the germline V gene are MDHEN and SYDVKM. The length of the CDR3 is 13 residues. V dropped 4 bases and J dropped 1 base, with 7 bases sitting between them. The CDR3, as DNA: TGTGCCAGCAGTTGGACAGAGAACACTGAAGCTTTCTTT. It yields the protein CASSWTENTEAFF.

CDR3 sequence: CASSATGGAKDTEAFF. CDR3 nucleotides: TGTGCCAGCAGTGCCACAGGGGGCGCGAAGGACACTGAAGCTTTCTTT. This rearrangement joins TRBV6-1 to TRBJ1-1; 9 nucleotides agree with TRBD1. CDR1 is MNHNS and CDR2 is SASEGT in the germline V gene. The CDR3 extends over 16 amino acids. Unmatched junction bases numbered 9, after V lost 4 bases and J lost 3 bases.

This clone was observed a few times. The V and J genes are TRBV7-8 and TRBJ2-7, with 9 bases identical to TRBD2. The V and J ends lost 5 bases and 2 bases, in that order; junction bases with no gene match: 7. CDR1 and CDR2 (germline): SGHVS, FQNEAQ. The CDR3 runs to 15 residues. CDR3 nucleotides: TGTGCCAGCAGCGCCTCTAGCGGGGCGGCCTACGAGCAGTACTTC. Its protein product is CASSASSGAAYEQYF.

This clone is a singleton in its sample. V and J are TRBV10-1 and TRBJ1-1; D is perhaps TRBD1 (6 bases). Trimming took off 6 bases at V and 0 bases at J, with 11 bases between the two ends. The germline V gene encodes CDR1 WNHNN and CDR2 SYGVQD (reference sequence). This CDR3 spans 14 amino acids. CDR3 residues: CASSNGQLNTEAFF. CDR3 nucleotide sequence: TGCGCCAGCAGCAATGGACAGCTGAACACTGAAGCTTTCTTT.

In its sample, this clone was seen once. This chain joins TRBV27 and TRBJ1-4, with 8 nucleotides matching TRBD1. V was pared by 6 bases and J by 4 bases, with 7 bases of the junction left unmatched. Germline CDR1 is MNHEY and CDR2 is SMNVEV (reference sequence). The CDR3 is 15 amino acids. In DNA, the CDR3 is TGTGCCAGCAGCTATGCAGGGGGCGGTAATGAAAAACTGTTTTTT. Its translation is CASSYAGGGNEKLFF.

The chain couples TRBV6-6 to TRBJ1-1; D might be TRBD1 (6 bases). Trimming took 5 bases from V and 0 from J, leaving 13 bases between them. The CDR3 is 15 residues long. CDR1 MNHNY and CDR2 SVGAGI come from the germline V gene (reference sequence). The CDR3 region has the DNA TGTGCCAGCAGTAATGGACAGAGTTTGAACACTGAAGCTTTCTTT. Translating it yields CASSNGQSLNTEAFF.

This chain links TRBV28 with TRBJ1-1; D is uncertain. The ends were cut back, 6 bases at V and 1 base at J, with 15 bases in the middle. Per germline, CDR1 MDHEN and CDR2 SYDVKM. The CDR3 has 15 amino acids. The CDR3 region is CASSPVVLQNTEAFF. CDR3 sequence (DNA): TGTGCCAGCAGCCCAGTCGTCCTGCAGAACACTGAAGCTTTCTTT.

This clone was detected once. The V and J genes are TRBV4-1 and TRBJ2-5, with 13 bases lining up with TRBD2. CDR3 size: 20 residues. In germline, CDR1 is MGHRA, CDR2 YSYEKL. V lost 2 bases, J lost 5 bases, and 17 bases stayed unmatched. The CDR3 DNA reads as TGCGCCAGCAGCCAAACCTCCCCGGGACTAGCGGGAAATCGGATGGAGACCCAGTACTTC. It specifies CASSQTSPGLAGNRMETQYF.

The chain employs TRBV10-3 and TRBJ1-1; the D gene is possibly TRBD1 (5 bases). Germline V CDR1 and CDR2: ENHRY, SYGVKD. V dropped 7 bases and J dropped 1 base, with 16 bases sitting between them. The CDR3 consists of 15 residues. The CDR3 sequence is CAINQLGGANTEAFF. CDR3 DNA: TGTGCCATCAACCAACTCGGGGGAGCGAACACTGAAGCTTTCTTT.

The chain links TRBV11-2 to TRBJ1-2, with 7 bases identical to TRBD1. V shed 4 bases and J 4 bases; nucleotides not matched to a gene: 3. The CDR3 covers 13 residues. The germline V gene has CDR1 SGHAT and CDR2 FQNNGV. The CDR3 spells CASSSGQLYGYTF. In nucleotides, the CDR3 is TGTGCCAGCAGCTCGGGACAGCTCTATGGCTACACCTTC. The full variable domain, its missing parts supplied by reference TRBV11-2 and TRBJ1-2, is EAGVAQSPRYKIIEKRQSVAFWCNPISGHATLYWYQQILGQGPKLLIQFQNNGVVDDSQLPKDRFSAERLKGVDSTLKIQPAKLEDSAVYLCASSSGQLYGYTFGSGTRLTVV.

V usage is TRBV29-1 and J usage is TRBJ2-3; 8 bases align to TRBD1. The trim removed 7 bases at V and 6 bases at J, leaving 6 bases unmatched. The CDR3 spans 12 residues. Germline V gives CDR1 SQVTM, CDR2 ANQGSEA. The chain's CDR3 is CSGQGAPDTQYF. For the CDR3, the DNA is TGCAGCGGGCAGGGGGCGCCGGATACGCAGTATTTT.

The genes are TRBV5-1 and TRBJ2-1, with unresolved D. The CDR3 has 11 residues. Per germline, CDR1 SGHRS and CDR2 YFSETQ. V was cut by 3 bases and J by 8 bases, with 6 bases left in between. This CDR3 reads CASSSEDEQFF. In DNA, the CDR3 is TGCGCCAGCAGCTCCGAGGATGAGCAGTTCTTC.

The genes are TRBV6-5 and TRBJ1-2, with TRBD1 as a possible D gene (6 bases). V was shortened by 5 bases and J by 6 bases, with 10 bases between the two germline ends. This CDR3 has 12 residues. Germline V gene sequence: CDR1 MNHEY, CDR2 SVGAGI. CDR3 region: CASSTGSHGYTF. The CDR3 DNA reads TGTGCCAGCAGTACAGGGAGCCATGGCTACACCTTC.

This rearrangement joins TRBV6-1 to TRBJ2-7; 10 nucleotides agree with TRBD1. The CDR3 loop spans 15 amino acids. After removal of 5 bases from V and 0 bases from J, the junction contained 4 bases not matched to a gene. Germline loops: CDR1 MNHNS, CDR2 SASEGT. In DNA, the CDR3 is TGTGCCAGCAGTAGCCGGGACAGGGGCTCCTACGAGCAGTACTTC. Its translation: CASSSRDRGSYEQYF.

This clone came up a few times. V usage is TRBV12-5 and J usage is TRBJ1-1, with 9 positions matching TRBD1. From germline, CDR1 is LGHNT and CDR2 FRNRAP. CDR3 length: 12 amino acids. V dropped 5 bases and J dropped 11; count of bases not matched to a gene: 6. The CDR3 nucleotides are TGTGCTAGTGGTCCCGGACAGGGGCCCGCTTTCTTT. Translated: CASGPGQGPAFF.

The chain is built from TRBV28 and TRBJ1-4; 10 nucleotides match TRBD1. The CDR3 consists of 15 residues. Germline V gene lookup returns CDR1 MDHEN and CDR2 SYDVKM. Losses at the gene ends were 8 bases for V and 5 bases for J; bases not matched to a gene: 8. The CDR3 DNA sequence: TGTGCCAGCGACGGGGCGGGACAGGGGAATGAAAAACTGTTTTTT. Translated: CASDGAGQGNEKLFF.

This chain uses TRBV6-6 with TRBJ2-1, with 12 bases that match TRBD1. Per the germline V gene, CDR1 is MNHNY and CDR2 is SVGAGI (reference sequence). This CDR3 spans 15 amino acids. The J segment lost 10 bases and the V segment lost 6 bases, leaving 10 bases of the junction unmatched. This CDR3 is CASSTRDRGRDEQFF. The CDR3 region has the DNA TGTGCCAGCAGCACCCGGGACAGGGGGCGCGACGAGCAGTTCTTC.

This clone was recorded once. The V and J genes are TRBV5-1 and TRBJ2-7; a weak D match, TRBD2 (5 bases). This CDR3 comprises 15 residues. Trimming left V 0 bases short and J 0 bases short, with 10 bases between. Looked up from germline, CDR1 is SGHRS and CDR2 is YFSETQ. The CDR3 DNA reads as TGCGCCAGCAGCTTGGGGACTGCGAGCTCCTACGAGCAGTACTTC. This gives the protein CASSLGTASSYEQYF. The whole variable domain, filled in from reference TRBV5-1 and TRBJ2-7, reads KAGVTQTPRYLIKTRGQQVTLSCSPISGHRSVSWYQQTPGQGLQFLFEYFSETQRNKGNFPGRFSGRQFSNSRSEMNVSTLELGDSALYLCASSLGTASSYEQYFGPGTRLTVT.

The rearrangement links TRBV7-9 to TRBJ1-5; 9 nucleotides line up with TRBD1. The trim removed 11 bases at V and 4 bases at J, leaving 15 bases unmatched. Looked up from germline, CDR1 is SEHNR and CDR2 is FQNEAQ (reference sequence). The CDR3 loop spans 16 amino acids. The CDR3 region is CAETGGERGGNQPQHF. The CDR3 coding sequence is TGTGCCGAAACAGGGGGCGAACGGGGGGGGAATCAGCCCCAGCATTTT. The complete variable domain, with remaining parts taken from reference TRBV7-9 and TRBJ1-5, reads DTGVSQNPRHKITKRGQNVTFRCDPISEHNRLYWYRQTLGQGPEFLTYFQNEAQLEKSRLLSDRFSAERPKGSFSTLEIQRTEQGDSAMYLCAETGGERGGNQPQHFGDGTRLSIL.